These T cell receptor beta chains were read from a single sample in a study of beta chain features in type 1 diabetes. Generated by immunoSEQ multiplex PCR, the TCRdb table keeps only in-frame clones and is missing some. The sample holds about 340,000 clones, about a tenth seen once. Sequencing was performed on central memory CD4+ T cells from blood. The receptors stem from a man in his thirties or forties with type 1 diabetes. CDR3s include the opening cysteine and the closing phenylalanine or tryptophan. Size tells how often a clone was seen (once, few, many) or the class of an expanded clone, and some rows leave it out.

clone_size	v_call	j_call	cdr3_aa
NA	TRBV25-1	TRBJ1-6	CASSEWDSSYNSPLHF
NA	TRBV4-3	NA	CASSIAQGSSYEQYF
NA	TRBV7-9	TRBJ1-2	CASSLFGGYTF
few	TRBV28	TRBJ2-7	CASSLRGSRYEQYF
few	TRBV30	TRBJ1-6	CASNRGDGSPLHF
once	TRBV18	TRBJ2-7	CASSLSRLYEQYF
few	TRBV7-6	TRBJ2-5	CASSPGQVGSETQYF
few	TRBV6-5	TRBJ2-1	CASSSSGGRNEQFF
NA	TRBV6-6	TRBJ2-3	CASSYSGSTDTQYF
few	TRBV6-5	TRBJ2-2	CASSSAGGRNTGELFF
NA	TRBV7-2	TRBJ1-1	CASSLALNTDAFF
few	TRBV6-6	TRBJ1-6	CASSYSTGKGSPLHF
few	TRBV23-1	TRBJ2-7	CASSQSQGYEQYF
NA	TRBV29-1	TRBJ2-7	CSVGEGEQYF
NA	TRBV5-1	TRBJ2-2	CASSLPGQGNTGELFF
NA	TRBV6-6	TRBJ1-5	CASSWGDSNQPQHF
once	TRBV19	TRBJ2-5	CASSTGGETQYF
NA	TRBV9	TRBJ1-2	CASSVDSGDGYTF
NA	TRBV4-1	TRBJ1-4	CASSQEGQGGEKLFF
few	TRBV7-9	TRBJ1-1	CASSSKTGQGQTGEAFF
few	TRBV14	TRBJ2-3	CASSLLSGGTTDTQYF
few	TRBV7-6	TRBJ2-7	CASSFQPARGYEQYF
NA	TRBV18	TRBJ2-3	CASSPDRWGTDTQYF
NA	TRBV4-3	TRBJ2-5	CASSLYLGTGGAGETQYF
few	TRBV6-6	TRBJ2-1	CASRQGPPNRDEQFF
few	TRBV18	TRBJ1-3	CASAASLNSGNTIYF
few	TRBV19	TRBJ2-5	CASSIRTEQETQYF
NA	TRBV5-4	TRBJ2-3	CASSLGGTSTDTQYF
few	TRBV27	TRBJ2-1	CASRRVGNSLIGEFF
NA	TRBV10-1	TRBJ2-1	CASSEPGIDEQFF
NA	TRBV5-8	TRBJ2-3	CASSLAGRGTGGTQYF